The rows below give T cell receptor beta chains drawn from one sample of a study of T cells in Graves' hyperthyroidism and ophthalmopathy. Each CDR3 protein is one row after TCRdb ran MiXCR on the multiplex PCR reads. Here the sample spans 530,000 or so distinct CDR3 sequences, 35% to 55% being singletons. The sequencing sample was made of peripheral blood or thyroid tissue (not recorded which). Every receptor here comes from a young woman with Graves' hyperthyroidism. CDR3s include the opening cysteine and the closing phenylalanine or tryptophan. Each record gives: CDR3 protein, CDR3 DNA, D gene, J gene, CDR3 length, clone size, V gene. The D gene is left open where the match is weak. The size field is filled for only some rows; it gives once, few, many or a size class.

CAISETSDNQPQHF,TGTGCCATCAGTGAGACCAGCGACAATCAGCCCCAGCATTTT,.,TRBJ1-5,14,many,TRBV10-3
CSAPKAIPGPAGSSLHF,TGCAGTGCTCCCAAGGCGATTCCGGGACCTGCTGGTTCATCCCTCCACTTT,.,TRBJ1-6,17,.,TRBV20-1
CASSIGASGQPQHF,TGTGCCAGCAGCATTGGTGCGTCTGGTCAGCCCCAGCATTTT,.,TRBJ1-5,14,few,TRBV28
CASTPRGLLGDTGELFF,TGTGCCAGTACTCCCCGGGGGCTCCTGGGGGACACCGGGGAGCTGTTTTTT,.,TRBJ2-2,17,few,TRBV19
CASSPTDWDNEQFF,TGCGCCAGCAGCCCGACGGATTGGGACAATGAGCAGTTCTTC,.,TRBJ2-1,14,.,TRBV5-1
CASSLSGLDEQYF,TGTGCCAGCAGTTTATCGGGACTAGACGAGCAGTACTTC,TRBD2,TRBJ2-7,13,.,TRBV12-3/TRBV12-4
CSARVQLGTGELFF,TGCAGTGCTAGGGTCCAACTGGGGACCGGGGAGCTGTTTTTT,.,TRBJ2-2,14,many,TRBV20-1
CASSSEAPADTQYF,TGCGCCAGCAGCTCCGAAGCACCTGCAGATACGCAGTATTTT,.,TRBJ2-3,14,.,TRBV2
CASSSRTVEKLFF,TGTGCCAGCAGCTCCAGGACGGTTGAAAAACTGTTTTTT,.,TRBJ1-4,13,.,TRBV7-9
CSAGTGALTTNEKLFF,TGCAGCGCCGGGACAGGAGCCCTCACAACTAATGAAAAACTGTTTTTT,TRBD1,TRBJ1-4,16,.,TRBV29-1
CASSRLSGGEQYF,TGTGCCAGCAGCCGTTTGTCGGGCGGAGAGCAGTACTTC,.,TRBJ2-7,13,many,TRBV7-2
CASTTPGLPYEQYF,TGTGCCAGCACCACTCCCGGGCTTCCCTACGAGCAGTACTTC,.,TRBJ2-7,14,many,TRBV7-9
CASSLVAASALNYEQYF,TGTGCCAGCAGCTTAGTGGCAGCTTCGGCTTTGAACTACGAGCAGTACTTC,.,TRBJ2-7,17,many,TRBV11-2
CASSEEGGRSQETQYF,TGTGCCAGCAGTGAAGAGGGGGGTAGGTCCCAAGAGACCCAGTACTTC,.,TRBJ2-5,16,.,TRBV6-5
CASSYPGTVGEQYF,TGTGCCAGCAGTTACCCCGGGACAGTGGGTGAGCAGTACTTC,TRBD1,TRBJ2-7,14,.,TRBV6-2/TRBV6-3
CSAREDTF,TGCAGTGCTAGAGAGGACACCTTC,.,TRBJ1-2,8,.,TRBV20-1
CATSRDPRQGSEKLFF,TGTGCCACCAGCAGAGACCCAAGGCAGGGTAGTGAAAAACTGTTTTTT,.,TRBJ1-4,16,.,TRBV15
CASGSSGISKETQYF,TGTGCCAGCGGTTCCAGCGGGATCAGTAAAGAGACCCAGTACTTC,TRBD2,TRBJ2-5,15,.,TRBV6-5
CATLSTGSNTEAFF,TGTGCCACCCTGAGTACGGGGTCGAACACTGAAGCTTTCTTT,.,TRBJ1-1,14,.,TRBV10-3
CASSYEGVEGTQYF,TGTGCCAGCAGTTACGAAGGGGTCGAGGGTACCCAGTACTTC,.,TRBJ2-5,14,many,TRBV6-5
CASSQSGNDYEQYF,TGTGCCAGCAGCCAGAGCGGGAACGACTACGAGCAGTACTTC,TRBD2,TRBJ2-7,14,.,TRBV7-2
CSTAGGENTEAFF,TGCAGCACCGCAGGGGGCGAGAACACTGAAGCTTTCTTT,TRBD1,TRBJ1-1,13,many,TRBV29-1
CASSLIGRNSPLHF,TGTGCCAGCAGCTTAATTGGGCGTAATTCACCCCTCCACTTT,.,TRBJ1-6,14,few,TRBV7-8
CASSFSSGRETQYF,TGCGCCAGCAGCTTCTCTAGCGGGAGGGAGACCCAGTACTTC,TRBD2,TRBJ2-5,14,many,TRBV5-1
CAGSFLRGSTGYNEQFF,TGTGCCGGCAGCTTCTTACGCGGGAGTACCGGGTACAATGAGCAGTTCTTC,TRBD2,TRBJ2-1,17,.,TRBV7-2
CSARTGTGLGYTF,TGCAGTGCTAGAACCGGGACAGGGCTGGGCTACACCTTC,TRBD1,TRBJ1-2,13,.,TRBV20-1
CASSAEGLNTGELFF,TGTGCCAGCAGCGCAGAGGGACTTAACACCGGGGAGCTGTTTTTT,.,TRBJ2-2,15,.,TRBV9
CAISERRGYETQYF,TGTGCCATCAGTGAGCGGAGGGGATATGAGACCCAGTACTTC,.,TRBJ2-5,14,.,TRBV10-3
CASSRTETQYF,TGTGCCAGCAGCCGAACCGAGACCCAGTACTTC,.,TRBJ2-5,11,many,TRBV2
CSAKTQTSTDTQYF,TGCAGTGCTAAGACACAAACTAGCACAGATACGCAGTATTTT,.,TRBJ2-3,14,many,TRBV20-1
CASSWTSTNTQYF,TGTGCCAGCAGCTGGACTAGCACAAATACGCAGTATTTT,TRBD2,TRBJ2-3,13,.,TRBV5-4
CASGFYLSGSGPGELFF,TGTGCTAGTGGTTTCTACCTTAGCGGGAGCGGTCCCGGGGAGCTGTTTTTT,TRBD2,TRBJ2-2,17,.,TRBV12-5
CAIRYTTEATEAFF,TGTGCCATCAGGTATACGACAGAGGCCACTGAAGCTTTCTTT,.,TRBJ1-1,14,many,TRBV10-3
CSDGLAGDWETQYF,TGCAGCGACGGACTAGCTGGGGACTGGGAGACCCAGTACTTC,TRBD2,TRBJ2-5,14,.,TRBV29-1
CASSPTGAGTEAFF,TGTGCCAGCTCACCAACGGGGGCCGGCACTGAAGCTTTCTTT,.,TRBJ1-1,14,few,TRBV18
CSARGPQEGGYTF,TGCAGTGCTAGAGGTCCCCAGGAGGGTGGCTACACCTTC,.,TRBJ1-2,13,many,TRBV20-1
CASRPLDRVASPLHF,TGTGCCAGCAGACCCCTCGACAGGGTAGCCTCACCCCTCCACTTT,TRBD1,TRBJ1-6,15,many,TRBV27
CASSLAYLGQGGEQYF,TGCGCCAGCAGCTTGGCGTATTTGGGACAGGGTGGCGAGCAGTACTTC,TRBD1,TRBJ2-7,16,many,TRBV5-1
CASSRAPRGEKLFF,TGCGCCAGCAGCCGAGCACCGAGGGGTGAAAAACTGTTTTTT,.,TRBJ1-4,14,.,TRBV4-1
CASSASGGASEETQYF,TGTGCCAGCAGCGCCTCAGGGGGCGCCAGCGAAGAGACCCAGTACTTC,TRBD1,TRBJ2-5,16,.,TRBV7-9
CSARRGYEQYF,TGCAGTGCTAGAAGAGGCTACGAGCAGTACTTC,.,TRBJ2-7,11,many,TRBV20-1
CASSQGTYGTEAFF,TGTGCCAGCAGCCAAGGTACTTACGGAACTGAAGCTTTCTTT,.,TRBJ1-1,14,many,TRBV3-1
CASSPLAGGTGANVLTF,TGTGCCAGCAGCCCCCTAGCGGGAGGCACCGGGGCCAACGTCCTGACTTTC,TRBD2,TRBJ2-6,17,.,TRBV7-3
CASSPGAQYGETQYF,TGTGCCAGCTCACCAGGGGCCCAATACGGGGAGACCCAGTACTTC,.,TRBJ2-5,15,.,TRBV18
CASSLASDTEAFF,TGTGCCAGCAGCTTGGCGTCCGACACTGAAGCTTTCTTT,.,TRBJ1-1,13,.,TRBV4-2
CASSRTGDLSGAFF,TGTGCCAGCAGTCGGACAGGGGACTTATCGGGAGCTTTCTTT,TRBD1,TRBJ1-1,14,.,TRBV2
CASRRDRAEDEQFF,TGTGCCAGCAGGCGGGACCGGGCTGAGGATGAGCAGTTCTTC,.,TRBJ2-1,14,.,TRBV2
CASSPTPGQGSRSEAFF,TGTGCCAGCAGCCCAACTCCGGGACAGGGTAGTAGGTCTGAAGCTTTCTTT,TRBD1,TRBJ1-1,17,.,TRBV7-9
CASSYSPGQRETQYF,TGTGCCAGCAGTTACTCACCGGGACAGAGGGAGACCCAGTACTTC,TRBD1,TRBJ2-5,15,many,TRBV6-5
CASSATGGHSPLHF,TGTGCCAGCAGCGCTACAGGGGGGCATTCACCCCTCCACTTT,TRBD1,TRBJ1-6,14,.,TRBV2
CSARQGAPYEQYF,TGCAGTGCTAGACAGGGGGCTCCCTACGAGCAGTACTTC,TRBD1,TRBJ2-7,13,many,TRBV20-1
CASSHTVTSGMVDTQYF,TGTGCCAGCAGCCACACAGTGACTAGCGGGATGGTAGATACGCAGTATTTT,TRBD2,TRBJ2-3,17,.,TRBV7-9